This T cell receptor beta chain was identified during a study of T cell clusters in autoimmune cytopenias. Findings of the study overall: The T cell clusters were defined only in silico, without experimental functional validation.

TRB was amplified from approximately 250 ng of peripheral blood genomic DNA per sample. One tube held mixed TRB-A and TRB-B primer pools for touch-down PCR. TCRdb reprocessed the multiplex PCR reads, keeping one entry per CDR3 protein, no DNA. Its clone listing holds roughly 4,200 distinct CDR3 sequences. Concerning this clonotype: Its antigen remains unknown.

The V gene's germline CDR1 is SGHNT and CDR2 YYREEE (reference sequence). CDR3 length: 12 amino acids. Separately, the same data were catalogued under a study of T cell repertoires in aging, cancer and after chemotherapy. That paper notes: Six age groups, ranging from 30 or younger to 70 or older, included the donors.

J is TRBJ1-2 and V is TRBV5-4. Specimen: peripheral blood. This TCR derives from a human donor in good health. This chain's CDR3 is CASSSTYYGYTF.